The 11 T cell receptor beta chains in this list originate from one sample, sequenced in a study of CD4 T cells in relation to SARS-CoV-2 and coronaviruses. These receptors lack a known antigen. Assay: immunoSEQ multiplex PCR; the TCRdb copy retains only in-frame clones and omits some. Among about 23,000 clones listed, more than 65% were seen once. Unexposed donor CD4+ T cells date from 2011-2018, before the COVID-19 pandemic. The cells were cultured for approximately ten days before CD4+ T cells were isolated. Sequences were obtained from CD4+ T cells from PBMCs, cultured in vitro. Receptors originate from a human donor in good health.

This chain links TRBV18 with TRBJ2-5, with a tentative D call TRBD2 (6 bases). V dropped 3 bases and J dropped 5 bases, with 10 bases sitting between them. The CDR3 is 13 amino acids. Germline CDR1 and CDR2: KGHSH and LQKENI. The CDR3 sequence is CASSPGLSETQYF. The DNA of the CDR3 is TGTGCCAGCTCACCCGGACTATCTGAGACCCAGTACTTC.

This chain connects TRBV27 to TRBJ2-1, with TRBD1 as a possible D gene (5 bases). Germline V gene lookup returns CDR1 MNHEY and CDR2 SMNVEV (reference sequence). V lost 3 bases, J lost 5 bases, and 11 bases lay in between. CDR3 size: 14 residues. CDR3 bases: TGTGCCAGCAGTTTTACGGTCAGGGACAATGAGCAGTTCTTC. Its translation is CASSFTVRDNEQFF.

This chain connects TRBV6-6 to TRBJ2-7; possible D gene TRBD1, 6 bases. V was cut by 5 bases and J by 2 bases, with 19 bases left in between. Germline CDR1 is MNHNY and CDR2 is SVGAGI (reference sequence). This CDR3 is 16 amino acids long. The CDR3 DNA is TGTGCCAGCAGTCAGAAGATGACAGGAAAAACCTACGAGCAGTACTTC. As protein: CASSQKMTGKTYEQYF.

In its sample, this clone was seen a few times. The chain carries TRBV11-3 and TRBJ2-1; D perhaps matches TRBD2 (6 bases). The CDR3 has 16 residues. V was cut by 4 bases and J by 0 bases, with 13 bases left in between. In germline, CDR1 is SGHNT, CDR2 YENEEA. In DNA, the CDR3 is TGTGCCAGCAGCTCGCGCCGGGGGAGCTCCTACAATGAGCAGTTCTTC. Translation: CASSSRRGSSYNEQFF.

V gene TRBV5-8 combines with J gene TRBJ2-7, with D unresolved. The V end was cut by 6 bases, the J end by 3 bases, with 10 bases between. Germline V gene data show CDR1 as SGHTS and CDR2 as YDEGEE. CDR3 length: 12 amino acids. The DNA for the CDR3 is TGTGCCAGCACCCGCCTCAGCTACGAGCAGTACTTC. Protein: CASTRLSYEQYF.

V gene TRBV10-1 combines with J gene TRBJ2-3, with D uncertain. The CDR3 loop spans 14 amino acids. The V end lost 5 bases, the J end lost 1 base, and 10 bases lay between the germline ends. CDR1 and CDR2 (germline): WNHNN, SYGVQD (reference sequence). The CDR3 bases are TGCGCCAGCAGTTCCCAGTTGGGCACAGATACGCAGTATTTT. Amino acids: CASSSQLGTDTQYF.

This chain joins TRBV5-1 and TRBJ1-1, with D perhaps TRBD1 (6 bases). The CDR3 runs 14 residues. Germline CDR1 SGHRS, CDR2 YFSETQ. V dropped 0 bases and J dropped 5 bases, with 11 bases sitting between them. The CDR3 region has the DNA TGCGCCAGCAGCTTGGGGGGGCTTGGAACTGAAGCTTTCTTT. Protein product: CASSLGGLGTEAFF. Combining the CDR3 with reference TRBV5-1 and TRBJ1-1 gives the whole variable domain KAGVTQTPRYLIKTRGQQVTLSCSPISGHRSVSWYQQTPGQGLQFLFEYFSETQRNKGNFPGRFSGRQFSNSRSEMNVSTLELGDSALYLCASSLGGLGTEAFFGQGTRLTVV.

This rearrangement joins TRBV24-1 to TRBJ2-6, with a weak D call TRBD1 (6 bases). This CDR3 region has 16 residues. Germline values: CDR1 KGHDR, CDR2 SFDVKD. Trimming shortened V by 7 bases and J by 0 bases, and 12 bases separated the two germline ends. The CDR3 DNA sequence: TGTGCCACCAGCGGGACACTCAGCTCTGGGGCCAACGTCCTGACTTTC. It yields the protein CATSGTLSSGANVLTF.

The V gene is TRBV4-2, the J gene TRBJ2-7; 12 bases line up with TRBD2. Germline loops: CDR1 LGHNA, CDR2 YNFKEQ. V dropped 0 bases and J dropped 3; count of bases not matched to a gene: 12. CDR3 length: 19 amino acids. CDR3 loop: CASSQEEGGGLAGHYEQYF. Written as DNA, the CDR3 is TGTGCCAGCAGCCAAGAAGAAGGGGGGGGACTAGCGGGCCACTACGAGCAGTACTTC.

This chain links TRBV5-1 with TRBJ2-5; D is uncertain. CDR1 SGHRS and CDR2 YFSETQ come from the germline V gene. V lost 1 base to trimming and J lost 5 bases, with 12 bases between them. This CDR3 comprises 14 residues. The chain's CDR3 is CASSLQAIGETQYF. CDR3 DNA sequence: TGCGCCAGCAGCTTGCAGGCGATCGGGGAGACCCAGTACTTC.

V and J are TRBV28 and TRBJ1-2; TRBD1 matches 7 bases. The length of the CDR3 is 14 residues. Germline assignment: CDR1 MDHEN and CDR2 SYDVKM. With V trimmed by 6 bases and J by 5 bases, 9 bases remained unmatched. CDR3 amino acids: CASSLPQGGYGYTF. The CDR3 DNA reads TGTGCCAGCAGCCTACCCCAGGGGGGTTATGGCTACACCTTC.